This TCR beta chain is from a study of Tregs in tolerant kidney transplant recipients. This CDR3 contains 13 residues. Germline CDR1 MDHEN, CDR2 SYDVKM. V lost 4 bases and J lost 4, with 8 bases in between. Sequencing was performed with immunoSEQ multiplex PCR; in TCRdb, only in-frame clones are kept and a portion is missing. This sample has 80,000 to 90,000 clones, with around 90% found just once. The sequence derives from a human donor in good health. The chain couples TRBV28 to TRBJ1-3; no definite D call. Source material: CD8+ T cells from blood. The CDR3 reads CASSYSSGNTIYF. Written as DNA, the CDR3 is TGTGCCAGCAGTTATTCCTCCGGAAACACCATATATTTT.